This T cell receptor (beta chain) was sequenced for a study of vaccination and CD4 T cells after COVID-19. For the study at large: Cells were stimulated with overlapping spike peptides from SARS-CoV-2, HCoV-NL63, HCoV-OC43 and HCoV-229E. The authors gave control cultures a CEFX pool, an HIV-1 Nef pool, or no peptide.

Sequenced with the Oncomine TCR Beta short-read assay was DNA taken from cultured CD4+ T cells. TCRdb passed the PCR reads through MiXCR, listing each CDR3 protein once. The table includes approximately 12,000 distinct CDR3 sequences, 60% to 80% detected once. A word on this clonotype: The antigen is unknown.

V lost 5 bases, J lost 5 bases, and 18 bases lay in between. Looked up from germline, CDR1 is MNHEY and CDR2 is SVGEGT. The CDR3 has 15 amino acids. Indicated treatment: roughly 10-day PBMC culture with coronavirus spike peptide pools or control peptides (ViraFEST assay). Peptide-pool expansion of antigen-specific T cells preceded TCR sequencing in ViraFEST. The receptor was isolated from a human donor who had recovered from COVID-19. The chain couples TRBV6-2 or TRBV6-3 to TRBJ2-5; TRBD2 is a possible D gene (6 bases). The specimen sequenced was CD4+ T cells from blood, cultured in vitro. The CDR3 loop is CASSRSGRWGETQYF. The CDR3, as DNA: TGTGCCAGCAGTCGTTCAGGGAGGTGGGGGGAGACCCAGTACTTC.